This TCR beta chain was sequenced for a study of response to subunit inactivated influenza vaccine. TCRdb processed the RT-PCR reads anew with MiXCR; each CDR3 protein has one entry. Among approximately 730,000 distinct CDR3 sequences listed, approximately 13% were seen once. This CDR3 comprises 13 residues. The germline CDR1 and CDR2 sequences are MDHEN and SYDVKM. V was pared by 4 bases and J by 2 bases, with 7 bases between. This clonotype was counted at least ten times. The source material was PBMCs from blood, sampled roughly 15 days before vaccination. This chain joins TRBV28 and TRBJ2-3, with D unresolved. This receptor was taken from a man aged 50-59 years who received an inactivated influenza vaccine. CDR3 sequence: CASSSANTDTQYF. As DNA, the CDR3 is TGTGCCAGCAGTTCTGCGAACACAGATACGCAGTATTTT.